The 25 T cell receptor beta chains listed next were all sequenced from one sample in a study of T cells in Graves' hyperthyroidism and ophthalmopathy. The CDR3 regions of TCR beta were amplified from RNA transcripts. A first-round RT-PCR of the TCR CDR3 used the HTBI primer set. TCRdb reanalysed the multiplex PCR reads using MiXCR and keeps one entry per CDR3 protein. The data hold around 50,000 distinct CDR3 sequences, with 48% observed a single time. Specimen: blood. The receptors come from a woman aged 45-59 years with Graves' ophthalmopathy.

This clonotype occurred once. V and J are TRBV9 and TRBJ2-7, with D possibly being TRBD1 (6 bases). The ends were cut back, 6 bases at V and 0 bases at J, with 10 bases in the middle. Germline V gene lookup returns CDR1 SGDLS and CDR2 YYNGEE. The CDR3 loop spans 13 amino acids. Here the CDR3 reads CASTGTSSYEQYF. Here the CDR3 DNA reads TGTGCCAGCACCGGGACAAGCTCCTACGAGCAGTACTTC.

In this sample, this clonotype turned up once. The V and J genes are TRBV2 and TRBJ1-4; D is unclear. The CDR3 spans 16 residues. Germline CDR1 SNHLY, CDR2 FYNNEI. The V end lost 4 bases, the J end lost 8 bases, and 20 bases lay between the germline ends. The DNA of the CDR3 is TGTGCCAGCAGTGTAGAAGTGACTGAAGCTCAGGAAAAACTGTTTTTT. Its protein product is CASSVEVTEAQEKLFF. Drawing the rest from reference TRBV2 and TRBJ1-4, the complete variable domain is EPEVTQTPSHQVTQMGQEVILRCVPISNHLYFYWYRQILGQKVEFLVSFYNNEISEKSEIFDDQFSVERPDGSNFTLKIRSTKLEDSAMYFCASSVEVTEAQEKLFFGSGTQLSVL.

This chain links TRBV2 with TRBJ1-6, with unresolved D. Germline CDR1 is SNHLY and CDR2 is FYNNEI. The CDR3 loop spans 14 amino acids. V lost 8 bases, J lost 2 bases, and 10 bases lay in between. The CDR3 region has the DNA TGTGCCAGCCTCCGAAGCGCCTATAATTCACCCCTCCACTTT. Residues: CASLRSAYNSPLHF. The complete variable domain, with remaining parts taken from reference TRBV2 and TRBJ1-6, reads EPEVTQTPSHQVTQMGQEVILRCVPISNHLYFYWYRQILGQKVEFLVSFYNNEISEKSEIFDDQFSVERPDGSNFTLKIRSTKLEDSAMYFCASLRSAYNSPLHFGNGTRLTVT.

The chain joins TRBV7-9 to TRBJ1-5; D is undetermined. Per germline, CDR1 SEHNR and CDR2 FQNEAQ (reference sequence). The V end lost 7 bases, the J end lost 4 bases, and 17 bases lay between the germline ends. This CDR3 region has 15 residues. CDR3: CASTRAGEFNQPQHF. In DNA form, the CDR3 reads TGTGCCAGCACTCGAGCTGGGGAGTTTAATCAGCCCCAGCATTTT.

This clonotype was counted only a few times. The rearrangement joins TRBV7-9 to TRBJ1-5; 9 bases match TRBD1. Germline values: CDR1 SEHNR, CDR2 FQNEAQ (reference sequence). J lost 2 bases, V lost 5 bases, and 4 bases had no gene match. The CDR3 runs 15 residues. This chain's CDR3 is CASSGTGPGNQPQHF. The DNA of the CDR3 is TGTGCCAGCAGCGGGACAGGGCCGGGCAATCAGCCCCAGCATTTT.

In the case of this clonotype: Because the CDR3 is missing its conserved closing phenylalanine or tryptophan, this is likely a read error. The DNA is omitted, as the CDR3 cannot be located on it reliably, and the CDR3 follows TCRdb's listing. The chain employs TRBV20-1 and TRBJ1-4; TRBD1, the D gene given by the table, was not confirmed from the DNA. Counting both end residues, the CDR3 totals 9 amino acids. Germline V gene lookup returns CDR1 DFQATT and CDR2 SNEGSKA (reference sequence). The chain's CDR3 is CSARDGRDY.

This clonotype was detected ten times or more. V and J are TRBV13 and TRBJ2-3; D possibly uses TRBD1 or TRBD2 (5 bases each). The germline V gene encodes CDR1 PRHDT and CDR2 FYEKMQ (reference sequence). V dropped 5 bases and J dropped 5 bases, with 11 bases sitting between them. The CDR3 sequence is 13 residues long. CDR3 sequence reads: CASSPQGRDTQYF. The CDR3 DNA follows: TGTGCCAGCAGCCCTCAGGGACGAGATACGCAGTATTTT.

This clonotype rates as medium-sized. This rearrangement joins TRBV10-3 to TRBJ1-1; D perhaps matches TRBD1 (6 bases). Germline V lookup: CDR1 ENHRY, CDR2 SYGVKD. The CDR3 covers 13 residues. V was shortened by 2 bases and J by 8 bases, with 12 bases between the two germline ends. In DNA, the CDR3 is TGTGCCATCAGTGAGGGACAGCGACTGGAAGCTTTCTTT. It yields the protein CAISEGQRLEAFF.

The chain links TRBV18 to TRBJ2-7; 7 bases match TRBD1. This CDR3 spans 15 amino acids. V dropped 4 bases and J dropped 5; count of bases not matched to a gene: 11. CDR1 KGHSH and CDR2 LQKENI come from the germline V gene. DNA of the CDR3: TGTGCCAGCTCACGAGGGACAGTTTTCAATGACGAGCAGTACTTC. Encoded protein: CASSRGTVFNDEQYF. Drawing the rest from reference TRBV18 and TRBJ2-7, the complete variable domain is NAGVMQNPRHLVRRRGQEARLRCSPMKGHSHVYWYRQLPEEGLKFMVYLQKENIIDESGMPKERFSAEFPKEGPSILRIQQVVRGDSAAYFCASSRGTVFNDEQYFGPGTRLTVT.

The V call is TRBV9, the J call TRBJ2-7; 11 bases map to TRBD2. The CDR3 totals 15 residues. Trimming cost V 3 bases and J 6 bases; bases outside gene matches: 8. CDR1 is SGDLS and CDR2 is YYNGEE in the germline V gene. This chain's CDR3 is CASSAVAGGSFEQYF. The CDR3 DNA reads TGTGCCAGCAGCGCAGTAGCGGGAGGGAGTTTCGAGCAGTACTTC.

The chain is built from TRBV27 and TRBJ2-2; the D gene is possibly TRBD2 (8 bases). The CDR3 runs to 18 residues. Trimming shortened V by 0 bases and J by 5 bases, and 19 bases separated the two germline ends. Germline V gene lookup returns CDR1 MNHEY and CDR2 SMNVEV (reference sequence). The CDR3 protein is CASSLSRGRGATTGELFF. The CDR3 DNA reads TGTGCCAGCAGTTTATCGAGGGGGCGGGGGGCAACGACCGGGGAGCTGTTTTTT.

This clonotype qualifies as medium-sized. V is TRBV24-1 and J is TRBJ2-1; D could derive from TRBD1 or TRBD2 (5 bases each). CDR1 and CDR2 from the germline V gene are KGHDR and SFDVKD. V lost 6 bases and J 8 bases, leaving 16 bases between the germline ends. The CDR3 contains 14 residues. CDR3 in DNA: TGTGCCACCAGTTCGCAGGGAGTTTTGGATGAGCAGTTCTTC. As protein: CATSSQGVLDEQFF.

V is TRBV6-1 and J is TRBJ2-7, with D tentatively TRBD1 (5 bases). CDR3 length equals 14 residues. V was pared by 6 bases and J by 0 bases, with 12 bases between. Per the germline V gene, CDR1 is MNHNS and CDR2 is SASEGT. DNA for the CDR3: TGTGCCAGCAGGCTGGACACGTACTCCTACGAGCAGTACTTC. Its protein product is CASRLDTYSYEQYF.

The gene calls are TRBV4-1 and TRBJ2-7, with a weak D call TRBD1 (5 bases). This CDR3 region has 15 residues. With 0 bases removed from V and 2 bases from J, the gap between germline ends came to 11 bases. The germline gives CDR1 MGHRA, CDR2 YSYEKL. The chain's CDR3 is CASSQDLQGAYEQYF. The CDR3 nucleotides read TGCGCCAGCAGCCAAGATCTTCAGGGTGCCTACGAGCAGTACTTC.

This clonotype occurred once. The chain links TRBV7-9 to TRBJ1-2, with TRBD1 matching 8 bases. This CDR3 is 16 amino acids long. Trimming took 6 bases from V and 4 from J; bases not matched to a gene: 13. Germline assignment: CDR1 SEHNR and CDR2 FQNEAQ (reference sequence). CDR3 region: CASSYPPGTGTYGYTF. The CDR3 coding sequence is TGTGCCAGCAGTTACCCGCCCGGGACAGGTACCTATGGCTACACCTTC.

The V and J genes are TRBV11-3 and TRBJ2-7, with D possibly being TRBD2 (6 bases). This CDR3 has 14 amino acids. Germline V gene data show CDR1 as SGHNT and CDR2 as YENEEA. V was trimmed by 5 bases and J by 2 bases, leaving 13 bases between them. The CDR3 reads CASSTTGTAYEQYF. The CDR3 DNA reads as TGTGCCAGCAGCACAACCGGGACTGCCTACGAGCAGTACTTC.

The rearrangement joins TRBV19 to TRBJ2-2, with D possibly TRBD1 on 6 matching bases. CDR1 LNHDA and CDR2 SQIVND come from the germline V gene (reference sequence). Trimming took 11 bases from V and 9 from J, leaving 22 bases between them. The CDR3 is 14 residues long. This CDR3 is CARIAEGENRELFF. CDR3 DNA sequence: TGTGCCCGTATCGCCGAGGGGGAGAACAGGGAGCTGTTTTTT.

This clonotype was seen at least ten times. The chain links TRBV6-6 to TRBJ1-5; unclear D gene. Trimming removed 6 bases from V and 4 bases from J, with 13 bases in between. In germline, CDR1 is MNHNY, CDR2 SVGAGI (reference sequence). The CDR3 sequence is 14 residues long. CDR3 loop: CASSPDLLNQPQHF. The CDR3 DNA reads as TGTGCCAGCAGCCCGGACTTACTGAATCAGCCCCAGCATTTT.

This clonotype was observed a few times. The J gene is TRBJ2-2, the V gene TRBV6-4; TRBD2 matches at 8 bases. The V gene's germline CDR1 is MRHNA and CDR2 SNTAGT. This CDR3 comprises 16 residues. The ends lost 0 bases at V and 5 bases at J; junction bases unmatched: 5. Here the CDR3 DNA reads TGTGCCAGCAGTGACTCGCCCGGGGGGGCGACCGGGGAGCTGTTTTTT. Its protein product is CASSDSPGGATGELFF.

There are many counts of this clonotype. V and J are TRBV7-2 and TRBJ2-7, with 8 bases fitting TRBD1. Germline CDR1 and CDR2: SGHTA and FQGNSA. The CDR3 is made up of 17 amino acids. The junction had 12 bases not matched to a gene; V was cut back by 5 bases and J by 0 bases. CDR3 DNA sequence: TGTGCCAGCAGCCCGGGGCCCCAGGGGGCGAGCTCCTACGAGCAGTACTTC. As protein: CASSPGPQGASSYEQYF.

The sample holds many counts of this clonotype. This chain links TRBV7-9 with TRBJ2-7; unclear D gene. V gave up 1 base and J gave up 6 bases, with 10 bases separating them. Germline-derived CDR1 and CDR2 are SEHNR and FQNEAQ (reference sequence). CDR3 length equals 13 residues. CDR3 amino acids: CASSLVLFGEQYF. The CDR3 DNA reads as TGTGCCAGCAGCTTAGTCCTTTTTGGCGAGCAGTACTTC.

This clonotype was seen a single time. The V call is TRBV20-1, the J call TRBJ2-3; D not resolved. Trimming shortened V by 0 bases and J by 3 bases, and 10 bases separated the two germline ends. The length of the CDR3 is 14 residues. The germline gives CDR1 DFQATT, CDR2 SNEGSKA (reference sequence). CDR3 residues: CSAREGNGTDTQYF. For the CDR3, the DNA is TGCAGTGCTAGAGAGGGGAACGGAACAGATACGCAGTATTTT.

In this sample, this clonotype turned up many times. The chain recombines TRBV20-1 with TRBJ1-5; TRBD1 might be the D (6 bases). Trimming pared 2 bases from V and 0 bases from J, leaving 11 bases between. The V gene's germline CDR1 is DFQATT and CDR2 SNEGSKA (reference sequence). This CDR3 is 15 amino acids long. CDR3 in DNA: TGCAGTGCTAGACAGGACAGCTATAGCAATCAGCCCCAGCATTTT. Residues: CSARQDSYSNQPQHF.

In this sample, this clonotype turned up many times. The chain couples TRBV9 to TRBJ2-7, with 7 bases that match TRBD1. CDR3 length: 14 residues. Germline trimming cut 3 bases from V and 6 bases from J; bases unmatched to any gene: 9. The germline V gene encodes CDR1 SGDLS and CDR2 YYNGEE. CDR3 loop: CASSARDSTSEQYF. The CDR3 DNA sequence: TGTGCCAGCAGCGCCCGGGACAGTACTAGCGAGCAGTACTTC.

With respect to this clonotype: At one end the junction does not follow the germline gene, possibly because of a read error. The rearrangement uses TRBV5-5 and TRBJ2-7; 9 nucleotides align to TRBD1. Germline values: CDR1 SGHKS, CDR2 YYEKEE (reference sequence). The CDR3 has 14 amino acids. The CDR3 reads CASSLAGQGGEQCF. CDR3 nucleotides: TGTGCCAGTAGCTTGGCGGGACAGGGTGGCGAGCAGTGCTTC.